The sample holds one count of the clone carrying this T cell receptor (beta chain). Investigators spread the genomic DNA of each subset evenly over several immunoSEQ plates. Sequencing used immunoSEQ multiplex PCR; TCRdb keeps in-frame clones, though not all of them. This sample yields some 500,000 clones, of which 79% are seen a single time; 12% belongs to the top ten. Everyone who donated was a Caucasian adult who lived in Nashville, Tennessee. This specimen comes from a study of shared clonotypes between healthy human individuals. CDR1 is SGHTA, CDR2 FQGNSA, per germline. The CDR3 totals 14 residues. The V gene end was trimmed by 5 bases and the J gene end by 9 bases; junction bases not matched to a gene: 7.

The clonotype was recovered from a woman between 40 and 55 years old in good health. Some clones in this sample may be carry-over from other donors' samples. The sample consisted of PBMCs. This chain connects TRBV7-2 to TRBJ2-1, with 10 bases fitting TRBD1. The CDR3 DNA reads as TGTGCCAGCAGCCGTGGACAGGGGGTAGGTGAGCAGTTCTTC. Translating it yields CASSRGQGVGEQFF.